The 2 T cell receptor beta chains listed next were all sequenced from one sample in a study of shared clonotypes between healthy human individuals. Repertoires were generated with immunoSEQ multiplex PCR, while TCRdb's copy carries only in-frame clones and drops some. The sample gives approximately 110,000 clones, around two thirds of which show up once; around 23% is in the top ten. The sequencing input was memory CD8+ T cells sorted from blood. Specified subset: CD45RO+ cells pooled with CCR7-negative TemRA cells. Source of these receptors: a woman younger than 45 in good health.

V and J are TRBV13 and TRBJ2-2; D is perhaps TRBD1 (5 bases). V lost 1 base and J 6 bases, leaving 12 bases between the germline ends. Germline V lookup: CDR1 PRHDT, CDR2 FYEKMQ (reference sequence). This CDR3 has 15 residues. DNA of the CDR3: TGTGCCAGCAGCTTAGAGGGGCATTCCGCCGGGGAGCTGTTTTTT. It codes for CASSLEGHSAGELFF. The full variable domain, in which reference TRBV13 and TRBJ2-2 provide the parts outside the CDR3, is AAGVIQSPRHLIKEKRETATLKCYPIPRHDTVYWYQQGPGQDPQFLISFYEKMQSDKGSIPDRFSAQQFSDYHSELNMSSLELGDSALYFCASSLEGHSAGELFFGEGSRLTVL.

The gene calls are TRBV5-1 and TRBJ2-5, with TRBD1 matching 8 bases. The CDR3 extends over 13 amino acids. V lost 2 bases to trimming and J lost 5 bases; unmatched junction nucleotides: 2. CDR1 and CDR2 (germline): SGHRS, YFSETQ. CDR3 in amino acids: CASSFRDRETQYF. For the CDR3, the DNA is TGCGCCAGCAGCTTCCGGGACAGGGAGACCCAGTACTTC.